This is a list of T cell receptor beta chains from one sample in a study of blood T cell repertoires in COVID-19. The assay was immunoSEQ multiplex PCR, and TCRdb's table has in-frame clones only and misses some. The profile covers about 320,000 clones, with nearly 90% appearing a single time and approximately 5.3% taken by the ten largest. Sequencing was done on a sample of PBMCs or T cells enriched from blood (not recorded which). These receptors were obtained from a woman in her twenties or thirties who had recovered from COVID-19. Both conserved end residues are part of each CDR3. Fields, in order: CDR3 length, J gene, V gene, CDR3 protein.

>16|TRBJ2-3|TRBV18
CASSPLRGGNTDTQYF
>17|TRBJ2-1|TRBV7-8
CASSLGRGPSSYNEQFF
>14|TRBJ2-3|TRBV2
CASKTSGPPDTQYF
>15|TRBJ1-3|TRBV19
CASTRGGAAGNTIYF
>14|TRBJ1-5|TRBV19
CASNQNRGGQPQHF
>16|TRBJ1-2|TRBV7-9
CASSLGPPQGNYGYTF
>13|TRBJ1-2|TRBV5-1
CASSTGQNYGYTF
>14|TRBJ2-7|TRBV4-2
CASSQDWPSYEQYF
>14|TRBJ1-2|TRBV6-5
CASTHRAGVLGYTF
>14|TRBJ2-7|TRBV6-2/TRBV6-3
CASSYSGTGGEQYF
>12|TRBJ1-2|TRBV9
CASSARASGYTF
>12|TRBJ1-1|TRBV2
CASSVMNTEAFF
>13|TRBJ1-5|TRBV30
CAWSRDYNQPQHF
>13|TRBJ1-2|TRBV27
CASRQGAWYGYTF
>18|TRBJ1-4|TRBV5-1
CASSPGTGGVRTNEKLFF
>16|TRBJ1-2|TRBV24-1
CATSDLNQGSGYGYTF
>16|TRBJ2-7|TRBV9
CASSEGASGRGYEQYF
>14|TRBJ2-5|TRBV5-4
CASSPTGFGETQYF
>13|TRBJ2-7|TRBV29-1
CSVEADKPYEQYF
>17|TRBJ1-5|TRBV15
CATSSDMALQGRQPQHF
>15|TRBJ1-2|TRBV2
CASSEAAGILAGYTF
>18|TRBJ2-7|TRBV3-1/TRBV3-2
CASSRRERAQGEIFEQYF
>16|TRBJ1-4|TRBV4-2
CASSQDPGRVNEKLFF
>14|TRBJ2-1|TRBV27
CASSLMGAGNEQFF
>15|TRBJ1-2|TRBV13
CASSSTMTGGYGYTF
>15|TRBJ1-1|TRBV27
CASSTEGQGNTEAFF
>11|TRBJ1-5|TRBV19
CASSLNQPQHF
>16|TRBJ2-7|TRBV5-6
CASSQFRDRGRQEQYF
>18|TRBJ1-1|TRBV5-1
CASSPRLTGGALGSEAFF
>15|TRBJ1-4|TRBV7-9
CASSLGRSTNEKLFF
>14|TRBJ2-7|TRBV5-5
CASSQGTDGVEQYF
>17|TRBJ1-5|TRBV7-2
CASSGSRGGVSNQPQHF
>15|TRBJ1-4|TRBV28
CASRGGDLGREKLFF
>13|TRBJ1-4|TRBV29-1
CSVGTGPNEKLFF
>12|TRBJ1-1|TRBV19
CASSDGGTEAFF
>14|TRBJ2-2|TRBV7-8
CASSLAGQTGELFF
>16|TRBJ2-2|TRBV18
CASSPPLAENTGELFF
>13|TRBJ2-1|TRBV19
CASSISRINKQFF
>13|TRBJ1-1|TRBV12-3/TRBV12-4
CASRDRGTTEAFF
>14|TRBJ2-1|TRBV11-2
CASSYPGPGDEQFF
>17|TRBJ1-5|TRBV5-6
CASSRARTHNSNQPQHF
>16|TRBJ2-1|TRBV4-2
CASSQEVAGALGEQFF
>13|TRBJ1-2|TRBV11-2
CASSWGGPVGYTF
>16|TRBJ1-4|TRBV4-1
CASSQDEGSANEKLFF
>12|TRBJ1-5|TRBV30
CAWSPGGSSQHF
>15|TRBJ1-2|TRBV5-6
CASSQIRQGRDGYTF
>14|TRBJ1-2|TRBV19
CASSILGGSYGYTF
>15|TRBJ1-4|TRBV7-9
CASSQVWGLEEKLFF
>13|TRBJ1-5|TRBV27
CASGQGVSQPQHF
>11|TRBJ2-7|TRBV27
CASRDNYEQYF
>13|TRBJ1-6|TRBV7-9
CASRVQGNSPLHF
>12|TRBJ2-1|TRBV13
CASSPRDLEQFF
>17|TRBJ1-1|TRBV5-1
CASSLVRGQGLNTEAFF